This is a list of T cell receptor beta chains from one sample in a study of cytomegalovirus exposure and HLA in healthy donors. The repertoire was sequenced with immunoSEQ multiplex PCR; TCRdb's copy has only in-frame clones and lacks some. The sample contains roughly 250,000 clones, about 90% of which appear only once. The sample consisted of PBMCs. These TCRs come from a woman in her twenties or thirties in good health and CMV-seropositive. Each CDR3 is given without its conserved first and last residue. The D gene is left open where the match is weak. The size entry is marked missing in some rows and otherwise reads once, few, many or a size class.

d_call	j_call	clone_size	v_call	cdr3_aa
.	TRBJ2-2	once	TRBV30	ARSGTRNTGELF
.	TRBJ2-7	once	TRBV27	ASSLVASSSYEQY
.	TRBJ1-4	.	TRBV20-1	SGGNEKLF
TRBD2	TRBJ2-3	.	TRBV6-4	ASSSLAGVSDTQY
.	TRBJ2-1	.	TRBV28	ASSLTRGSVDEQF
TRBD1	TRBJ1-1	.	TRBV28	ASSSRTGGNTEAF
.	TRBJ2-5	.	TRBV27	ASLFGETQY
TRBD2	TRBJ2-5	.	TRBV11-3	ASSSPWGGETQY
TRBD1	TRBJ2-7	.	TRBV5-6	ASSLSPWTGLSSYEQY
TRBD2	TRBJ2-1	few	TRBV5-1	ASSLGTSGLNNEQF
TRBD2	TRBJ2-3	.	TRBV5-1	ASSQTSGADTQY
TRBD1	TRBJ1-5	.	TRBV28	ASSTWTGNQPQH
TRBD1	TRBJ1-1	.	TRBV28	ASSSIGGPNTEAF
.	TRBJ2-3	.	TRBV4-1	ASSNGLLFTDTQY
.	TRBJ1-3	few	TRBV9	ASSVNSVAVGNTIY
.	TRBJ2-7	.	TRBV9	ASSVDLQTYEQY
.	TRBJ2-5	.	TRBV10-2	ATGIQETQY
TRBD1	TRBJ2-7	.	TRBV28	ASSKYTGQTHYEQY
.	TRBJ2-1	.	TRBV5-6	ASSLDPDSSYNEQF
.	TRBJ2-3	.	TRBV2	ASSTGTSTDTQY
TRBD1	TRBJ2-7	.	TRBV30	AWATGTGSYEQY
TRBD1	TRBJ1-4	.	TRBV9	ASSAGQVNEKLF
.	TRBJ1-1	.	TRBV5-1	ASSSGGGRDTEAF
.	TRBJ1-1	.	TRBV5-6	ASSLSRIRREGEAF
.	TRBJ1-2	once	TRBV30	AWRGGTAGKEYGYT
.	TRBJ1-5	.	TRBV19	ASSVNRENQPQH
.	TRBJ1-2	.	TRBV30	AWHRGNYGYT
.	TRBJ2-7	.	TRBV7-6	ASSPQQGTYEQY
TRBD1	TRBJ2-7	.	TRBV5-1	ASSLGDRSGYEQY
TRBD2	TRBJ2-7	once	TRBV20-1	SASIAGEQY
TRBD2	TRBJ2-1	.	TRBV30	AWGRGSSYNEQF
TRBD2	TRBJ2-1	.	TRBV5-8	ASSLGLAGYNEQF
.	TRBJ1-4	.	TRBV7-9	ASSLSGGRRGEKLF
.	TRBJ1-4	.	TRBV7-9	ASSHAGTEKLF
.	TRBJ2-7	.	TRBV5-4	ASSGDTYEQY
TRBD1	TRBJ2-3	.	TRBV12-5	ASGPPGQGFPTDTQY
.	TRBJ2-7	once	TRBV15	ATSRSRDHEQY
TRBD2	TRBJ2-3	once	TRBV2	ASSEAGGAADTQY
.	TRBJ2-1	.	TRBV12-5	ASGFHPPGSVNEQF
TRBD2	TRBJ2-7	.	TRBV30	AWSPVAGVGEQY
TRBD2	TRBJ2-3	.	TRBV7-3	ASSLFASGGTDTQY
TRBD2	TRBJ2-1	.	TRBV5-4	ASSFGLASSYNEQF
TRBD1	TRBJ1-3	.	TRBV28	ASSPTGYGNTIY